This TCR beta chain originates from a study of T-cell reconstitution after alpha-beta-depleted transplantation in children. Points from the study as a whole: At one year after transplant, newly produced T cells mostly accounted for T-cell counts and diversity.

The ends lost 10 bases at V and 3 bases at J; junction bases unmatched: 8. CDR1 and CDR2 (germline): MNHNS, SASEGT. The CDR3 is made up of 14 amino acids. A remark on this clonotype: Its antigen is undetermined.

Unique molecular identifiers were used to barcode this TCRbeta library. TCRdb re-called the PCR reads through MiXCR, storing one row per CDR3 protein. The repertoire has 450,000 to 700,000 distinct CDR3 sequences, 25% to 30% of them found once; the top ten carry approximately 33%. This chain joins TRBV6-1 and TRBJ1-3, with TRBD1 identical over 8 bases. The sequencing here drew on PBMCs, taken before TCRalphabeta/CD19-depleted stem cell transplant. This receptor was obtained from a boy in the first two years of life with Wiskott-Aldrich syndrome, due to receive a stem cell transplant. The CDR3 DNA reads as TGTGCCACATCCAGGGGGCAGGATGGAAACACCATATATTTT. The encoded protein is CATSRGQDGNTIYF.